The source of this TCR beta chain is a study of tumor-infiltrating lymphocytes in primary liver carcinoma. Study in general: The study enrolled male and female patients aged 30 to 69 years. The neoplasms were of stage T1-T3 N0M0, with dimensions of 4.2 to 10 cm across.

There are 15 residues in the CDR3. Trimming shortened V by 1 base and J by 5 bases, and 17 bases separated the two germline ends. The germline V gene has CDR1 SQVTM and CDR2 ANQGSEA. A constant-region primer primed TCR beta cDNA synthesis from roughly 520 ng of total RNA. Slightly modified ARM-PCR with three nested multiplex PCR rounds yielded TCR beta libraries. The first two PCR rounds, roughly 9 cycles each, used TRBV1-TRBV30 forward primers and a C-beta reverse primer. Using its own MiXCR run on the multiplex PCR reads, TCRdb lists one record per CDR3 protein. The table lists under 200,000 distinct CDR3 sequences, around 81% of them singletons. Starting material for RNA and DNA co-extraction consisted of 20-30 mg of unsorted bulk tissue. Patients in the cohort were treatment-naive and living with chronic HBV infection.

The specimen sequenced was tumor tissue from primary liver carcinoma. The chain employs TRBV29-1 and TRBJ1-1; a possible D gene is TRBD1 (5 bases). The TCR sequence derives from a man aged 35 to 55 with primary liver carcinoma and hepatitis B virus infection. DNA of the CDR3: TGCAGCGTTGAAGGGGGGTGGGTGATGAGGACTGAAGCTTTCTTT. Protein product: CSVEGGWVMRTEAFF.